Presented here are 21 T cell receptor beta chains from one specimen sequenced in a study of T cell responses to AZD1222 COVID-19 vaccine. TCRdb's copy holds only in-frame clones and misses some; the assay was immunoSEQ multiplex PCR. The profile covers about 94,000 clones, with 85% appearing a single time and 4.5% to 5% taken by the ten largest. The material was peripheral blood, obtained 28 days after the second AZD1222 dose. Receptors originate from an adult who received the AZD1222 COVID-19 vaccine.

V gene TRBV5-4 combines with J gene TRBJ1-3; 7 positions agree with TRBD1. V shed 3 bases, J shed 0 bases, and the junction held 3 bases outside the gene matches. The CDR3 runs 15 residues. Germline-derived CDR1 and CDR2 are SGHNT and YYREEE (reference sequence). Here the CDR3 reads CASSSAGGSGNTIYF. Here the CDR3 DNA reads TGTGCCAGCAGCTCCGCAGGGGGCTCTGGAAACACCATATATTTT.

This clone has only a few counts. The gene calls are TRBV5-1 and TRBJ1-5; the D is unclear. V gave up 4 bases and J gave up 0 bases, with 5 bases separating them. CDR3 length: 13 amino acids. CDR1 is SGHRS, CDR2 YFSETQ, per germline. CDR3 bases: TGCGCCAGCAGCATGAATAGCAATCAGCCCCAGCATTTT. It translates to CASSMNSNQPQHF.

The chain joins TRBV19 to TRBJ2-2, with 8 bases fitting TRBD1. The CDR3 spans 16 residues. Germline V CDR1 and CDR2: LNHDA, SQIVND (reference sequence). V was pared by 3 bases and J by 1 base, with 4 bases of the junction left unmatched. CDR3 in amino acids: CASSISDRENTGELFF. The CDR3 region has the DNA TGTGCCAGTAGTATTTCGGACAGGGAGAACACCGGGGAGCTGTTTTTT.

This chain links TRBV4-2 with TRBJ2-3, with no clear D. The CDR3 is made up of 16 amino acids. Germline-derived CDR1 and CDR2 are LGHNA and YNFKEQ. Between the trimmed V and J ends, which lost 0 bases and 0 bases, there was a span of 10 bases. CDR3 nucleotides: TGTGCCAGCAGCCAAGATCACAGCGCTAGCACAGATACGCAGTATTTT. Protein sequence: CASSQDHSASTDTQYF.

As to this clone: The junction departs from germline at one end; a sequencing error may be responsible. This rearrangement joins TRBV7-7 to TRBJ2-5; no clear D gene. The germline V gene encodes CDR1 SSHAT and CDR2 FNYEAQ (reference sequence). The CDR3 sequence is 13 residues long. The CDR3 reads CASSLGVGETQYF. DNA for the CDR3: TGTGCTAGCAGCTTAGGAGTCGGGGAGACCCAGTACTTC.

This chain joins TRBV7-8 and TRBJ1-4; D gene ambiguous. The CDR3 is made up of 15 amino acids. Germline V lookup: CDR1 SGHVS, CDR2 FQNEAQ. Trimming pared 1 base from V and 4 bases from J, leaving 10 bases between. CDR3 DNA sequence: TGTGCCAGCAGCTTAGAGGGCAGCAATAATGAAAAACTGTTTTTT. It specifies CASSLEGSNNEKLFF.

The chain joins TRBV6-2 or TRBV6-3 to TRBJ2-5; D is unclear. CDR1 is MNHEY, CDR2 SVGEGT, per germline. This CDR3 has 15 amino acids. Trimming pared 1 base from V and 0 bases from J, leaving 9 bases between. The CDR3 nucleotides are TGTGCCAGCAGTTACTTTGCAGGCTACCAAGAGACCCAGTACTTC. Amino acids: CASSYFAGYQETQYF.

The chain couples TRBV6-5 to TRBJ2-7; 9 bases align to TRBD1. The germline V gene has CDR1 MNHEY and CDR2 SVGAGI. The V segment lost 2 bases and the J segment 6 bases; nucleotides outside the gene matches: 8. CDR3 length equals 15 residues. The CDR3 DNA follows: TGTGCCAGCAGTTACGTGGGGACAGGGCAGGGCGAGCAGTACTTC. As protein: CASSYVGTGQGEQYF.

This chain joins TRBV27 and TRBJ1-6, with 7 bases aligning to TRBD1. Trimming took 0 bases from V and 7 from J; bases not matched to a gene: 12. This CDR3 comprises 18 residues. In germline, CDR1 is MNHEY, CDR2 SMNVEV (reference sequence). CDR3 bases: TGTGCCAGCAGTTTATCTCCCCGGACAGGCTTGGGGAATTCACCCCTCCACTTT. Its translation: CASSLSPRTGLGNSPLHF.

The chain has TRBV6-5 and TRBJ2-1; maybe TRBD1 (6 bases). The V end was cut by 2 bases, the J end by 5 bases, with 13 bases between. Germline V lookup: CDR1 MNHEY, CDR2 SVGAGI. The CDR3 is 15 amino acids. In nucleotides, the CDR3 is TGTGCCAGCAGTTACCCGACAGGAGTAAACAATGAGCAGTTCTTC. Protein: CASSYPTGVNNEQFF.

The gene calls are TRBV7-8 and TRBJ1-1; TRBD1 matches at 7 bases. After removal of 5 bases from V and 6 bases from J, the junction contained 3 bases not matched to a gene. Germline assignment: CDR1 SGHVS and CDR2 FQNEAQ. The CDR3 contains 12 residues. In DNA, the CDR3 is TGTGCCAGCAGCCGTACAGGGGCTGAAGCTTTCTTT. This gives the protein CASSRTGAEAFF.

The chain links TRBV30 to TRBJ2-7, with TRBD1 matching over 7 bases. CDR3 length: 17 residues. The trim removed 3 bases at V and 4 bases at J, leaving 18 bases unmatched. Looked up from germline, CDR1 is GTSNPN and CDR2 is SVGIG (reference sequence). CDR3 region: CAWSHFFPRGFSYEQYF. Here the CDR3 DNA reads TGTGCCTGGAGCCACTTCTTTCCCAGGGGGTTTTCATACGAGCAGTACTTC.

This chain links TRBV12-5 with TRBJ2-5, with D uncertain. Germline values: CDR1 LGHNT, CDR2 FRNRAP. Trimming stripped 0 bases from V and 4 bases from J, with 3 bases between. The CDR3 is made up of 12 amino acids. This chain's CDR3 is CASGLVRETQYF. CDR3 nucleotides: TGTGCTAGTGGTTTGGTAAGAGAGACCCAGTACTTC.

The genes are TRBV7-8 and TRBJ1-4; the D gene is possibly TRBD1 (6 bases). Trimming removed 5 bases at V and 2 bases at J, with 12 bases between. CDR3 length: 15 amino acids. CDR1 and CDR2 (germline): SGHVS, FQNEAQ. The CDR3: CASSALTGTNEKLFF. The CDR3 DNA follows: TGTGCCAGCAGCGCCCTTACAGGGACTAATGAAAAACTGTTTTTT.

The chain employs TRBV19 and TRBJ1-3, with a tentative D call TRBD1 (6 bases). The CDR3 is made up of 15 amino acids. CDR1 and CDR2 from the germline V gene are LNHDA and SQIVND (reference sequence). V lost 1 base to trimming and J lost 2 bases, with 9 bases between them. The CDR3 DNA sequence: TGTGCCAGTAGTATAGGGACAGCGGCTGGAAACACCATATATTTT. Translating gives CASSIGTAAGNTIYF. Supplemented by reference TRBV19 and TRBJ1-3, the full variable domain reads DGGITQSPKYLFRKEGQNVTLSCEQNLNHDAMYWYRQDPGQGLRLIYYSQIVNDFQKGDIAEGYSVSREKKESFPLTVTSAQKNPTAFYLCASSIGTAAGNTIYFGEGSWLTVV.

The gene calls are TRBV13 and TRBJ1-2; D remains unclear. V was shortened by 5 bases and J by 8 bases, with 12 bases between the two germline ends. CDR1 is PRHDT, CDR2 FYEKMQ, per germline (reference sequence). This CDR3 comprises 12 residues. The CDR3 bases are TGTGCCAGCAGCCCACGGTTGGGCGGCTACACCTTC. This encodes CASSPRLGGYTF.

The genes are TRBV10-1 and TRBJ1-2; 7 nucleotides agree with TRBD1. The ends lost 4 bases at V and 7 bases at J; junction bases unmatched: 12. The CDR3 has 15 residues. The germline gives CDR1 WNHNN, CDR2 SYGVQD (reference sequence). The CDR3 here is CASSVPRQGRRGYTF. DNA of the CDR3: TGCGCCAGCAGTGTCCCTCGACAGGGTCGTCGTGGCTACACCTTC.

The chain is built from TRBV11-2 and TRBJ2-5; no firm D call. CDR1 and CDR2 from the germline V gene are SGHAT and FQNNGV. Trimming cost V 5 bases and J 5 bases, with 15 bases left between them. The CDR3 spans 14 residues. CDR3 nucleotides: TGTGCCAGCAGCCCCGGGTCGGTGGGGGAGACCCAGTACTTC. Amino acids: CASSPGSVGETQYF.

J is TRBJ2-3 and V is TRBV9; TRBD2 matches 7 bases. From germline, CDR1 is SGDLS and CDR2 YYNGEE. The CDR3 extends over 15 amino acids. V trimming: 2 bases; J trimming: 1 base; junction bases outside the gene matches: 4. CDR3 in DNA: TGTGCCAGCAGCGTGCGCCGGGGGGGCACAGATACGCAGTATTTT. The encoded protein is CASSVRRGGTDTQYF.

V is TRBV7-3 and J is TRBJ2-1; 11 nucleotides line up with TRBD2. Per the germline V gene, CDR1 is SGHTA and CDR2 is FQGTGA. Germline trimming cut 4 bases from V and 1 base from J; bases unmatched to any gene: 6. CDR3 length equals 17 residues. The CDR3 region has the DNA TGTGCCAGCAGCTCCAGGGGGACTAGCGGATCCTACAATGAGCAGTTCTTC. Translated: CASSSRGTSGSYNEQFF.

The chain has TRBV6-5 and TRBJ2-7, with D possibly matching TRBD1 (6 bases). Trimming left V 0 bases short and J 4 bases short, with 7 bases between. The CDR3 consists of 13 residues. From germline, CDR1 is MNHEY and CDR2 SVGAGI. The CDR3 nucleotides are TGTGCCAGCAGTTACTCCGACAGGTACGAGCAGTACTTC. It codes for CASSYSDRYEQYF.